These T cell receptor beta chains were read from a single sample in a study of vaccination and CD4 T cells after COVID-19. TCRdb reanalysed the PCR reads using MiXCR and keeps one entry per CDR3 protein. The top ten clones hold about 18% of a sample with roughly 14,000 distinct CDR3 sequences, 70% to 75% of them seen once. The antigens for these receptors are not known. The specimen was CD4+ T cells from blood, cultured in vitro. These receptors all come from a human donor who had recovered from COVID-19. The CDR3 runs from the conserved cysteine through the conserved F or W. D genes are given only for firm matches. Only some rows state a clone size, as once, few, many or a class for expanded clones.

j_gene | abundance | d_gene | v_gene | CDR3aa | CDR3nt
TRBJ2-3 | . | . | TRBV4-3 | CASSQERDQASTDTQYF | TGCGCCAGCAGCCAAGAACGGGATCAGGCTAGCACAGATACGCAGTATTTT
TRBJ2-1 | . | . | TRBV6-1 | CASRNRGGHNNEQFF | TGTGCCAGCCGAAACAGAGGGGGACATAACAATGAGCAGTTCTTC
TRBJ1-5 | . | . | TRBV2 | CASQPQEMQPQHF | TGTGCCAGCCAACCTCAGGAGATGCAGCCCCAGCATTTT
TRBJ1-4 | once | . | TRBV4-1 | CASSQLVHWELFF | TGCGCCAGCAGCCAATTGGTCCATTGGGAACTGTTTTTT
TRBJ1-2 | . | TRBD1 | TRBV28 | CASGQAGGYTF | TGTGCCTCCGGACAGGCTGGTGGCTACACCTTC
TRBJ2-3 | . | . | TRBV28 | CASNSGPRLHTQYF | TGTGCCAGCAATAGCGGTCCACGGTTGCATACGCAGTATTTT
TRBJ1-1 | . | TRBD1 | TRBV19 | CASSVPGQGVRAFF | TGTGCCAGTAGTGTCCCGGGACAGGGAGTTCGGGCTTTCTTT
TRBJ2-7 | . | TRBD2 | TRBV10-2 | CASSESLTLTSGYYEQYF | TGCGCCAGCAGTGAGTCGCTCACACTGACTAGCGGATACTACGAGCAGTACTTC
TRBJ1-6 | . | TRBD1 | TRBV30 | CARGQGLPNSPLHF | TGTGCCCGAGGACAGGGGCTGCCTAATTCACCCCTCCACTTT
TRBJ2-7 | . | TRBD1 | TRBV6-1 | CASGLIGTGSGEQYF | TGTGCCAGCGGACTAATCGGGACAGGGTCTGGCGAGCAGTACTTC
TRBJ2-7 | . | . | TRBV5-1 | CASSHNSLRRGSGEQYF | TGCGCCAGCAGCCACAACTCCTTACGCCGGGGGTCTGGGGAGCAGTACTTC
TRBJ1-4 | . | . | TRBV28 | CASSFGVGAEKLFF | TGTGCCAGCAGTTTCGGGGTTGGGGCTGAAAAACTGTTTTTT
TRBJ2-4 | . | TRBD1 | TRBV7-9 | CASSTSGGGDIQYF | TGTGCCAGCAGCACATCAGGGGGCGGTGACATTCAGTACTTC
TRBJ1-4 | . | . | TRBV7-2 | CASSLGGSRNEKLFF | TGTGCCAGCAGCTTAGGGGGCAGCCGAAATGAAAAACTGTTTTTT
TRBJ1-5 | . | . | TRBV29-1 | CSVEVGGGNQPQHF | TGCAGCGTTGAAGTCGGGGGGGGCAATCAGCCCCAGCATTTT
TRBJ1-3 | few | TRBD1 | TRBV20-1 | CSARGTGFSGNTIYF | TGCAGTGCTAGAGGGACAGGCTTCTCTGGAAACACCATATATTTT
TRBJ1-2 | few | . | TRBV6-5 | CASSYFGTTGGYGYTF | TGTGCCAGCAGTTACTTTGGGACGACGGGGGGCTATGGCTACACCTTC